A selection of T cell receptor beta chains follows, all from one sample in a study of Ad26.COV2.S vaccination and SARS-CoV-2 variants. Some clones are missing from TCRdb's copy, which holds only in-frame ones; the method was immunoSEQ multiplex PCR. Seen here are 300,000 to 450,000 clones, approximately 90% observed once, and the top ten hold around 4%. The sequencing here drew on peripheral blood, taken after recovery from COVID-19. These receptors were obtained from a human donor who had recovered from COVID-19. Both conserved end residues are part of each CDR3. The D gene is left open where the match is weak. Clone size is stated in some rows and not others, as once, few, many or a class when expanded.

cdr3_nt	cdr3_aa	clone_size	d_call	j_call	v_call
TGTGCCAGCAGTGGGGTGGCGTGGGAGCAGTACTTC	CASSGVAWEQYF	NA	NA	TRBJ2-7	TRBV2
TGCAGCGCCTTGAACACTGAAGCTTTCTTT	CSALNTEAFF	NA	NA	TRBJ1-1	TRBV29-1
TGTGCCATCAGTGTTCGGGGGAACACTGAAGCTTTCTTT	CAISVRGNTEAFF	NA	NA	TRBJ1-1	TRBV10-3
TGTGCCACCAGTGATTCAGGAAACAATCAGCCCCAGCATTTT	CATSDSGNNQPQHF	NA	NA	TRBJ1-5	TRBV24-1
TGTGCCAGCAGCTTAGATAGGAACGAGCAGTACTTC	CASSLDRNEQYF	once	NA	TRBJ2-7	TRBV11-2
TGTGCTAGCAGCCGACAGGGGGCCGGGGAGCTGTTTTTT	CASSRQGAGELFF	NA	TRBD1	TRBJ2-2	TRBV7-7
TGTGCCAGCAGTTTAAGTAGACCCTATGGCTACACCTTC	CASSLSRPYGYTF	NA	NA	TRBJ1-2	TRBV12-3/TRBV12-4
TGTGCCAGTAGTATAGCAGTCACAGATACGCAGTATTTT	CASSIAVTDTQYF	once	NA	TRBJ2-3	TRBV19
TGTGCCAGCAGCCCTCGGACAGATAACTATGGCTACACCTTC	CASSPRTDNYGYTF	NA	NA	TRBJ1-2	TRBV3-1/TRBV3-2
TGTGCCAGCAGGCCTAGGGGAGGGGGAAATTCACCCCTCCACTTT	CASRPRGGGNSPLHF	NA	NA	TRBJ1-6	TRBV6-2/TRBV6-3
TGTGCCAGCAGCTTCGAAGGGGGCGGGGAATACGAGCAGTACTTC	CASSFEGGGEYEQYF	NA	NA	TRBJ2-7	TRBV11-2
TGTGCCAGCACTACCCGGGGGGGGTACACTGAAGCTTTCTTT	CASTTRGGYTEAFF	NA	NA	TRBJ1-1	TRBV28
TGCGCCAGCAGAGAATCAGCTGGAAACACCATATATTTT	CASRESAGNTIYF	NA	NA	TRBJ1-3	TRBV10-1
TGTGCCAGCAGTTCGGTGAACACTGAAGCTTTCTTT	CASSSVNTEAFF	NA	NA	TRBJ1-1	TRBV6-5
TGCGCCAGCAGTGTTCAGGACTCCTACGAGCAGTACTTC	CASSVQDSYEQYF	NA	NA	TRBJ2-7	TRBV10-1
TGCAGCGTTGTATGGGCTGAGCAGTTCTTC	CSVVWAEQFF	NA	NA	TRBJ2-1	TRBV29-1
TGTGCCAGCAGCCGAGCGGGGAATCAGCCCCAGCATTTT	CASSRAGNQPQHF	few	NA	TRBJ1-5	TRBV14
TGTGCCAGCAGTGATAGGGGGCCCAACTATGGCTACACCTTC	CASSDRGPNYGYTF	NA	TRBD1	TRBJ1-2	TRBV2
TGTGCCACCAGTGACCCTAGTCTCGGTACAGATACGCAGTATTTT	CATSDPSLGTDTQYF	NA	NA	TRBJ2-3	TRBV24-1
TGCGCCAGCAGCGTTGGGTCCGCAGCCTCCTACGAGCAGTACTTC	CASSVGSAASYEQYF	NA	NA	TRBJ2-7	TRBV5-1
TGTGCCAGCTCACCATACAATCAGCCCCAGCATTTT	CASSPYNQPQHF	NA	NA	TRBJ1-5	TRBV18
TGTGCCAGCAGTTTTGGGAGGCACGGGGAAAAACTGTTTTTT	CASSFGRHGEKLFF	NA	NA	TRBJ1-4	TRBV27
TGTGCCAGCAGCCAAATGGGAGGGGCTGGTCAGCCCCAGCATTTT	CASSQMGGAGQPQHF	NA	NA	TRBJ1-5	TRBV5-6
TGTGCCTCCCACCCCCAGGGGGTAACTGAAGCTTTCTTT	CASHPQGVTEAFF	NA	TRBD1	TRBJ1-1	TRBV2
TGTGCCAGCAGTTCCCAGACAGCCGGTAATGAAAAACTGTTTTTT	CASSSQTAGNEKLFF	NA	NA	TRBJ1-4	TRBV6-5
TGCGCCAGCAGCTTAATGAACGAGCAGTACTTC	CASSLMNEQYF	NA	NA	TRBJ2-7	TRBV5-1
TGTGCCAGCAGCTTGACAGGGGCCTTGCTCTCTGGAAACACCATATATTTT	CASSLTGALLSGNTIYF	NA	TRBD1	TRBJ1-3	TRBV2
TGTGCCAGCAGCCAAGAAGAAGGGGAAGAGACCCAGTACTTC	CASSQEEGEETQYF	once	NA	TRBJ2-5	TRBV4-2
TGTGCCAGCAGACGAGGGGGGGATTCACCCCTCCACTTT	CASRRGGDSPLHF	NA	NA	TRBJ1-6	TRBV2
TGTGCCAGCAGCTTAGACAAGGGCTCGGGGAGGGATGAGCAGTTCTTC	CASSLDKGSGRDEQFF	NA	TRBD2	TRBJ2-1	TRBV11-2
TGTGCCAGCAGCTTGGGGTCCGGGACAGGGACCTACGAGCAGTACTTC	CASSLGSGTGTYEQYF	NA	TRBD1	TRBJ2-7	TRBV5-5
TGTGCCAGCAGCCGCAGGTCGGCTGGGGCCAACGTCCTGACTTTC	CASSRRSAGANVLTF	NA	NA	TRBJ2-6	TRBV7-9
TGTGCCAGCAGCTTAGTGTCCGGGACACCATATGGCTACACCTTC	CASSLVSGTPYGYTF	NA	NA	TRBJ1-2	TRBV7-9
TGTGCCAGCAGCAGCGAGGGTGTCGAGGCTTTCTTT	CASSSEGVEAFF	NA	NA	TRBJ1-1	TRBV7-9
TGTGCCAGCAGCGACAGGGCAACTGAAGCTTTCTTT	CASSDRATEAFF	NA	TRBD1	TRBJ1-1	TRBV3-1/TRBV3-2
TGCGCCAGCAGCCCGGGGGCCCCCTTGAACACTGAAGCTTTCTTT	CASSPGAPLNTEAFF	NA	NA	TRBJ1-1	TRBV5-1